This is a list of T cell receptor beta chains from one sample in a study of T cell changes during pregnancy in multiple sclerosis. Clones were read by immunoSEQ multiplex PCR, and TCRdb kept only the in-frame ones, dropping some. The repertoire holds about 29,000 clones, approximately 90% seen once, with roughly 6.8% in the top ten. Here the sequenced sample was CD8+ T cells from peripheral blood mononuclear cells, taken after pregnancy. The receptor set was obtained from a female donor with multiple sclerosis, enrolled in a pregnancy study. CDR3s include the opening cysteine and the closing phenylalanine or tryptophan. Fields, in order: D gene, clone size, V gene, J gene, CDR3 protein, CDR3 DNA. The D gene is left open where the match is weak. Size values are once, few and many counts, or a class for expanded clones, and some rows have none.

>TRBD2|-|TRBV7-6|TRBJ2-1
CASSAPPGLAGRGTNEQFF
TGTGCCAGCAGCGCGCCGCCGGGACTAGCGGGCCGGGGTACCAATGAGCAGTTCTTC
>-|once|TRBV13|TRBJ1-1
CASSLSGFAEAFF
TGTGCCAGCAGCTTGTCAGGGTTTGCTGAAGCTTTCTTT
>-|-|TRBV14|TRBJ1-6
CASSGMRHSPLHF
TGTGCCAGTTCCGGGATGCGGCATTCACCCCTCCACTTT
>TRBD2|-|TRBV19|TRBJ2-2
CASTPWREANTGELFF
TGTGCCAGTACCCCCTGGCGGGAGGCGAACACCGGGGAGCTGTTTTTT
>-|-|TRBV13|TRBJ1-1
CASSMNTEAFF
TGTGCCAGCTCCATGAACACTGAAGCTTTCTTT
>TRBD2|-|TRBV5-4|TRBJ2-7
CASSLTREGFRGGQYF
TGTGCCAGCAGCTTGACCCGGGAGGGCTTCCGGGGGGGGCAGTACTTC
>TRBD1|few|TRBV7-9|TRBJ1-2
CASSLRTGTGYGYTF
TGTGCCAGCAGCCTTCGGACCGGGACAGGCTATGGCTACACCTTC
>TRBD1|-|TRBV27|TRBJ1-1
CASSRQGVLATEAFF
TGTGCCAGCAGCCGACAGGGGGTGCTGGCCACTGAAGCTTTCTTT
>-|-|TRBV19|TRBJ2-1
CASSTAGDLYNEQFF
TGTGCCAGTAGTACCGCCGGGGATCTTTACAATGAGCAGTTCTTC
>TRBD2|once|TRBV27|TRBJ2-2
CASSLTSGGTGELFF
TGTGCCAGCAGTTTGACTAGCGGGGGCACCGGGGAGCTGTTTTTT
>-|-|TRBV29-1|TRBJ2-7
CSVEEARGAGVVYEQYF
TGCAGCGTTGAAGAAGCCCGGGGGGCGGGGGTGGTTTACGAGCAGTACTTC
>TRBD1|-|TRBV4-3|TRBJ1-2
CASSHLGSASGGAEGYTF
TGCGCCAGCAGCCACCTTGGATCGGCGTCAGGGGGCGCGGAAGGCTACACCTTC
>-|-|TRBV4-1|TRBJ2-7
CASSPVVGYEQYF
TGCGCCAGCAGCCCGGTCGTCGGGTACGAGCAGTACTTC
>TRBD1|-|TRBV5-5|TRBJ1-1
CASSISQGGNTEAFF
TGTGCCAGCAGTATCTCCCAGGGGGGGAACACTGAAGCTTTCTTT
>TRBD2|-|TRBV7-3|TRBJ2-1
CASSLGLAGGNEQFF
TGTGCCAGCAGCTTAGGACTAGCGGGAGGCAATGAGCAGTTCTTC
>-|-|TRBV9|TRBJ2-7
CASSVVVQGRGPRGDSYEQYF
TGTGCCAGCAGCGTAGTTGTCCAAGGGCGAGGGCCACGCGGCGACTCCTACGAGCAGTACTTC
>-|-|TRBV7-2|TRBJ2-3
CASSLALGTDTQYF
TGTGCCAGCAGCTTAGCGCTAGGCACAGATACGCAGTATTTT
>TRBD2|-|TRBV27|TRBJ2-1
CASSPGLGVNEQFF
TGTGCCAGCAGTCCGGGACTAGGAGTAAATGAGCAGTTCTTC
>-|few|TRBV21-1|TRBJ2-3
CASRQGADTQYF
TGTGCCAGCAGACAGGGTGCAGATACGCAGTATTTT
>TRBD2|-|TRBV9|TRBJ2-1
CASSAYLSGKYNEQFF
TGTGCCAGCAGCGCCTATCTTAGCGGGAAATACAATGAGCAGTTCTTC
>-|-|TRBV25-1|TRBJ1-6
CASSELDTSSYNSPLHF
TGTGCCAGCAGTGAACTCGATACGAGCTCCTATAATTCACCCCTCCACTTT
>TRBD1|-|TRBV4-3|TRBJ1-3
CASSQDPLQGEVGNTIYF
TGCGCCAGCAGCCAAGATCCGCTACAGGGGGAAGTAGGAAACACCATATATTTT
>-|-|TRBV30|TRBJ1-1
CAWSVGAGTEAFF
TGTGCCTGGAGTGTGGGGGCCGGTACTGAAGCTTTCTTT
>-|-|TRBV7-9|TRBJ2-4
CASSGTGGEDIQYF
TGTGCCAGCAGCGGCACAGGGGGGGAGGACATTCAGTACTTC
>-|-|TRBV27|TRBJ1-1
CASRALGDWTEAFF
TGTGCCAGCAGAGCTCTGGGGGACTGGACTGAAGCTTTCTTT
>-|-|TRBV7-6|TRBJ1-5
CASSPQKAGEEGSNQPQHF
TGTGCCAGCAGCCCGCAGAAGGCGGGCGAGGAGGGAAGCAATCAGCCCCAGCATTTT
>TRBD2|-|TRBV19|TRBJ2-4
CASSTIAGGLENIQYF
TGTGCCAGTAGTACCATAGCGGGAGGCCTGGAAAACATTCAGTACTTC
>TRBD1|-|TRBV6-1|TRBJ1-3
CASSERTGEGNTIYF
TGTGCCAGCAGTGAAAGGACAGGGGAAGGAAACACCATATATTTT
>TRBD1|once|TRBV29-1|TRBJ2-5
CSVPGQERAQYF
TGCAGCGTACCGGGACAGGAAAGGGCCCAGTACTTC
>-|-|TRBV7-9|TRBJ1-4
CASSSTDPTNEKLFF
TGTGCCAGCAGTTCGACAGATCCAACTAATGAAAAACTGTTTTTT
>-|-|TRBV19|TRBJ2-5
CASSIDLLAKETQYF
TGTGCCAGTAGTATAGATCTATTAGCGAAAGAGACCCAGTACTTC
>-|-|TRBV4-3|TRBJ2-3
CASSQVIGQPIGDTQYF
TGCGCCAGCAGCCAAGTCATTGGGCAGCCCATCGGAGATACGCAGTATTTT
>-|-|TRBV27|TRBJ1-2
CASSTDRANYGYTF
TGTGCCAGCAGTACAGACAGAGCTAACTATGGCTACACCTTC
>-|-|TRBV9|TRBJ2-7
CASSVVDGVEQYF
TGTGCCAGCAGCGTAGTGGACGGGGTGGAGCAGTACTTC
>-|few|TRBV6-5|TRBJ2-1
CASSDSGRDEQFF
TGTGCCAGCAGTGACTCAGGGCGGGATGAGCAGTTCTTC
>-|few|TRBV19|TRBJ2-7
CASSIIGVEQYF
TGTGCCAGTAGTATAATAGGGGTCGAGCAGTACTTC
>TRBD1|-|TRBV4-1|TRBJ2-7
CASSQPGTAREDEQYF
TGCGCCAGCAGCCAGCCCGGGACAGCTCGGGAAGACGAGCAGTACTTC
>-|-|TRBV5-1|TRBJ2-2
CASSWTAPNRGAGELFF
TGCGCCAGCAGCTGGACAGCCCCGAACCGAGGGGCCGGGGAGCTGTTTTTT
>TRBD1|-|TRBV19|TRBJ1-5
CASSIESRGNQPQHF
TGTGCCAGTAGTATCGAGTCCAGGGGGAATCAGCCCCAGCATTTT
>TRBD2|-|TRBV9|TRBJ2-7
CASSAGLAASYEQYF
TGTGCCAGCAGCGCCGGACTAGCGGCCTCCTACGAGCAGTACTTC
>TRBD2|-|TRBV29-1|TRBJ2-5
CSVVGDYHHRKETQYF
TGCAGCGTTGTCGGGGACTATCATCATCGGAAGGAGACCCAGTACTTC
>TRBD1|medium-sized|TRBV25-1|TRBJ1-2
CASSEPGTGVDGYTF
TGTGCCAGCAGTGAACCCGGGACAGGGGTGGATGGCTACACCTTC
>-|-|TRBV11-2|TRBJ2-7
CASSSRDYEQYF
TGTGCCAGCAGCTCCCGGGACTACGAGCAGTACTTC
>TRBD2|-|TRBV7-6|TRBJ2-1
CASSLGGGEQFF
TGTGCCAGCAGCTTAGGCGGGGGGGAGCAGTTCTTC
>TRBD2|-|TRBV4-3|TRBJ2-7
CASSQDRTSGLGGEQYF
TGCGCCAGCAGCCAAGATCGGACTAGCGGGTTGGGGGGCGAGCAGTACTTC
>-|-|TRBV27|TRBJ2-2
CASSLRDFTGELFF
TGTGCCAGCAGTTTGAGGGATTTCACCGGGGAGCTGTTTTTT